These 8 T cell receptor beta chains originate from one sample sequenced in a study of chemoradiotherapy in HPV16-positive cancers. Clones were sequenced by immunoSEQ multiplex PCR, and TCRdb holds only the in-frame ones, with some missing. This table has fewer than 15,000 clones, 55% to 75% appearing once. This sample was gathered from a patient who underwent chemoradiotherapy. The receptors here all came from a human donor with HPV-associated anogenital cancer.

The chain links TRBV25-1 to TRBJ1-1; D call uncertain. The CDR3 runs 12 residues. Germline V lookup: CDR1 MGHDK, CDR2 SYGVNS. Trimming cost V 6 bases and J 1 base, with 6 bases left between them. The CDR3 loop reads CASSDSNTEAFF. CDR3 nucleotides: TGTGCCAGCAGCGACTCGAACACTGAAGCTTTCTTT.

The chain has TRBV23-1 and TRBJ2-3; D is perhaps TRBD1 (6 bases). Being an ORF, TRBV23-1 has a function that is uncertain. Between the trimmed V and J ends, which lost 2 bases and 5 bases, there was a span of 14 bases. This CDR3 spans 15 amino acids. The CDR3 region has the DNA TGCGCCAGCAGTCAAGGACAGCCAGAGGGAGATACGCAGTATTTT. It codes for CASSQGQPEGDTQYF.

This clone showed up just a few times. V is TRBV9 and J is TRBJ1-1, with D possibly being TRBD1 (5 bases). CDR3 length: 15 amino acids. CDR1 SGDLS and CDR2 YYNGEE come from the germline V gene. Trimming took 4 bases from V and 3 from J, leaving 16 bases between them. CDR3 in DNA: TGTGCCAGCAGCCCCCAGGCGGGGGTTCACACTGAAGCTTTCTTT. Translation gives CASSPQAGVHTEAFF.

This chain uses TRBV29-1 with TRBJ1-2; TRBD1 might be the D (5 bases). CDR3 length: 14 residues. Germline V gene sequence: CDR1 SQVTM, CDR2 ANQGSEA. With 7 bases removed from V and 4 bases from J, the gap between germline ends came to 19 bases. The CDR3: CSALQAANGYGYTF. Here the CDR3 DNA reads TGCAGCGCCCTACAGGCCGCGAATGGCTATGGCTACACCTTC.

This chain uses TRBV5-1 with TRBJ2-7, with D possibly being TRBD2 (7 bases). CDR1 and CDR2 (germline): SGHRS, YFSETQ. There are 13 residues in the CDR3. The germline V and J ends were trimmed by 5 bases and 3 bases, with 12 bases remaining between them. As DNA, the CDR3 is TGCGCCAGCAGGGGGGGGCCCGACTACGAGCAGTACTTC. This encodes CASRGGPDYEQYF.

The sample holds a few counts of this clone. The chain combines TRBV6-1 with TRBJ2-7; 9 bases are shared with TRBD2. The CDR3 is 14 amino acids. Germline CDR1 and CDR2: MNHNS and SASEGT. V shed 3 bases, J shed 0 bases, and the junction held 0 bases outside the gene matches. In DNA form, the CDR3 reads TGTGCCAGCAGTGAGACTAGCGGCTCCTACGAGCAGTACTTC. Its translation is CASSETSGSYEQYF.

This chain connects TRBV30 to TRBJ1-1; a weak D match, TRBD1 (6 bases). The CDR3 is made up of 13 amino acids. V gave up 0 bases and J gave up 7 bases, with 12 bases separating them. Germline lookup yields CDR1 GTSNPN and CDR2 SVGIG (reference sequence). The CDR3 DNA reads TGTGCCTGGAGTGTTTGGGGGGCTGGTGAAGCTTTCTTT. Translating it yields CAWSVWGAGEAFF.

CDR3 protein: CASSKVLRDRARCGVSNQPQHF. CDR3 DNA: TGTGCCAGCAGCAAAGTACTCCGGGACAGGGCTCGATGTGGGGTTAGCAATCAGCCCCAGCATTTT. The rearrangement links TRBV21-1 to TRBJ1-5; the table's D call TRBD1 went unverified against the DNA. TRBV21-1 is shown as a pseudogene. The CDR3 is 22 amino acids.